These 28 T cell receptor beta chains originate from one sample sequenced in a study of shared clonotypes between healthy human individuals. Data came from immunoSEQ multiplex PCR; TCRdb stores just in-frame clones and leaves some out. Found here are approximately 640,000 clones, approximately 75% of them singletons; the top ten hold less than 2%. The material sequenced was memory CD4+ T cells sorted from blood. Subset defined: CD45RA-negative fraction. These receptors were collected from a woman aged 25 to 45 in good health.

In DNA, the CDR3 is TGTGCCAGCAGCTTACGGGGGGACCTCTACAATGAGCAGTTCTTC. It specifies CASSLRGDLYNEQFF. J is TRBJ2-1 and V is TRBV7-9; 7 bases match TRBD2. Germline loops: CDR1 SEHNR, CDR2 FQNEAQ (reference sequence). The CDR3 extends over 15 amino acids. The V and J ends lost 2 bases and 3 bases, in that order; junction bases with no gene match: 4.

The chain combines TRBV2 with TRBJ1-1, with no clear D. In germline, CDR1 is SNHLY, CDR2 FYNNEI. Trimming pared 7 bases from V and 1 base from J, leaving 7 bases between. This CDR3 has 12 amino acids. The CDR3 loop reads CASTTENTEAFF. The CDR3 DNA follows: TGTGCCAGCACGACGGAGAACACTGAAGCTTTCTTT. The full variable domain, completed using reference TRBV2 and TRBJ1-1, is EPEVTQTPSHQVTQMGQEVILRCVPISNHLYFYWYRQILGQKVEFLVSFYNNEISEKSEIFDDQFSVERPDGSNFTLKIRSTKLEDSAMYFCASTTENTEAFFGQGTRLTVV.

The chain carries TRBV10-3 and TRBJ1-1; TRBD1 matches 7 bases. This CDR3 comprises 13 residues. Per germline, CDR1 ENHRY and CDR2 SYGVKD. V lost 2 bases and J lost 8; bases outside the gene matches: 5. CDR3 protein: CAISERATGEAFF. CDR3 sequence (DNA): TGTGCCATCAGTGAGCGGGCGACAGGGGAAGCTTTCTTT.

As for this clone: This sample includes further DNA sequences coding for the same CDR3. The J gene is TRBJ1-2, the V gene TRBV6-6, with D tentatively TRBD1 (6 bases). V shed 3 bases and J shed 0 bases, with 11 bases lying between them. Germline V lookup: CDR1 MNHNY, CDR2 SVGAGI (reference sequence). This CDR3 has 15 residues. CDR3: CASSYSTGPNYGYTF. In DNA form, the CDR3 reads TGTGCCAGCAGTTATTCGACAGGACCTAACTATGGCTACACCTTC.

CDR3 sequence reads: CASSPRTSGRAPTGELFF. DNA of the CDR3: TGTGCCAGCAGCCCGCGGACTAGCGGGAGGGCTCCCACCGGGGAGCTGTTTTTT. The chain links TRBV21-1 to TRBJ2-2; the table names TRBD2, a call not compared with the DNA. TRBV21-1 represents a pseudogene. The CDR3 loop spans 18 amino acids.

The V call is TRBV19, the J call TRBJ1-5, with D possibly matching TRBD1 (6 bases). Germline V gene sequence: CDR1 LNHDA, CDR2 SQIVND (reference sequence). V lost 7 bases to trimming and J lost 1 base, with 14 bases between them. The CDR3 spans 15 residues. CDR3 nucleotides: TGTGCCAGTATTGACATTACAGGGAGCAATCAGCCCCAGCATTTT. Its translation: CASIDITGSNQPQHF.

The chain is built from TRBV7-9 and TRBJ1-2; D gene ambiguous. The germline V and J ends were trimmed by 3 bases and 0 bases, with 8 bases remaining between them. Germline-derived CDR1 and CDR2 are SEHNR and FQNEAQ (reference sequence). The length of the CDR3 is 14 residues. CDR3 protein: CASSFSTANYGYTF. Written as DNA, the CDR3 is TGTGCCAGCAGCTTCTCTACAGCTAACTATGGCTACACCTTC.

The gene calls are TRBV4-1 and TRBJ1-5, with D unresolved. The CDR3 has 15 residues. CDR1 is MGHRA and CDR2 is YSYEKL in the germline V gene. V was pared by 6 bases and J by 0 bases, with 12 bases between. CDR3 DNA sequence: TGCGCCAGCAGGCCCACTGGGAATAGCAATCAGCCCCAGCATTTT. Translating gives CASRPTGNSNQPQHF.

The chain recombines TRBV19 with TRBJ1-2; tentatively, D is TRBD1 (5 bases). The CDR3 has 16 residues. The germline CDR1 and CDR2 sequences are LNHDA and SQIVND (reference sequence). V lost 3 bases, J lost 6 bases, and 20 bases lay in between. The CDR3 DNA is TGTGCCAGTAGTATCGACAGTTACTATGGTGCGAATGGCTACACCTTC. Its protein product is CASSIDSYYGANGYTF.

The sample holds a few counts of this clone. This chain uses TRBV6-1 with TRBJ2-7; 9 positions match TRBD1. Germline V gene sequence: CDR1 MNHNS, CDR2 SASEGT. V was pared by 8 bases and J by 6 bases, with 5 bases of the junction left unmatched. This CDR3 contains 12 residues. The CDR3 loop is CASGTGYSEQYF. CDR3 coding DNA: TGTGCCAGCGGGACAGGGTACTCCGAGCAGTACTTC.

The chain links TRBV28 to TRBJ2-1; the match to TRBD2 covers 13 bases. Germline values: CDR1 MDHEN, CDR2 SYDVKM. V dropped 6 bases and J dropped 6; count of bases not matched to a gene: 8. The CDR3 is 16 amino acids. The CDR3 is CASSQGLAGDGNEQFF. CDR3 nucleotide sequence: TGTGCCAGCAGCCAAGGACTAGCGGGAGATGGCAATGAGCAGTTCTTC. The complete variable domain, with remaining parts taken from reference TRBV28 and TRBJ2-1, reads DVKVTQSSRYLVKRTGEKVFLECVQDMDHENMFWYRQDPGLGLRLIYFSYDVKMKEKGDIPEGYSVSREKKERFSLILESASTNQTSMYLCASSQGLAGDGNEQFFGPGTRLTVL.

On this clone: The sample holds other DNA sequences that translate to the same CDR3. The J gene is TRBJ2-1, the V gene TRBV2, with 10 positions matching TRBD2. The V segment lost 1 base and the J segment 3 bases; nucleotides outside the gene matches: 0. The germline V gene has CDR1 SNHLY and CDR2 FYNNEI. The CDR3 sequence is 15 residues long. The CDR3 region is CASSEGTSGYNEQFF. The CDR3 bases are TGTGCCAGCAGTGAAGGGACTAGCGGCTACAATGAGCAGTTCTTC.

The chain joins TRBV7-3 to TRBJ2-5; no clear D. CDR1 is SGHTA, CDR2 FQGTGA, per germline. The CDR3 has 15 residues. V gave up 1 base and J gave up 1 base, with 10 bases separating them. CDR3 sequence: CASSLSGLTQETQYF. For the CDR3, the DNA is TGTGCCAGCAGCTTAAGTGGTCTCACCCAAGAGACCCAGTACTTC. Using reference TRBV7-3 and TRBJ2-5 for the parts outside the CDR3, the full variable domain is GAGVSQTPSNKVTEKGKYVELRCDPISGHTALYWYRQSLGQGPEFLIYFQGTGAADDSGLPNDRFFAVRPEGSVSTLKIQRTERGDSAVYLCASSLSGLTQETQYFGPGTRLLVL.

This chain links TRBV13 with TRBJ2-1, with 9 nucleotides matching TRBD2. Trimming removed 1 base from V and 0 bases from J; junction bases left unmatched: 7. This CDR3 has 18 residues. The germline V gene encodes CDR1 PRHDT and CDR2 FYEKMQ (reference sequence). The chain's CDR3 is CASSLAISGSFSYNEQFF. In DNA, the CDR3 is TGTGCCAGCAGCTTAGCGATTAGCGGGAGTTTCTCCTACAATGAGCAGTTCTTC. Full variable domain (missing parts from reference TRBV13 and TRBJ2-1): AAGVIQSPRHLIKEKRETATLKCYPIPRHDTVYWYQQGPGQDPQFLISFYEKMQSDKGSIPDRFSAQQFSDYHSELNMSSLELGDSALYFCASSLAISGSFSYNEQFFGPGTRLTVL.

The chain joins TRBV11-3 to TRBJ2-7, with TRBD1 matching over 9 bases. V lost 4 bases and J lost 3; bases outside the gene matches: 4. This CDR3 is 14 amino acids long. Germline lookup yields CDR1 SGHNT and CDR2 YENEEA. The DNA for the CDR3 is TGTGCCAGCAGCTCCGGGACAGGGCACTACGAGCAGTACTTC. Residues: CASSSGTGHYEQYF.

The table lists this clone with a few counts. The J gene is TRBJ2-7, the V gene TRBV29-1, with 9 bases aligning to TRBD1. V lost 7 bases, J lost 6 bases, and 10 bases stayed unmatched. Per the germline V gene, CDR1 is SQVTM and CDR2 is ANQGSEA. The CDR3 has 13 residues. DNA of the CDR3: TGCAGCGCAGCCGACAGGGGGTACGGCGAGCAGTACTTC. It encodes CSAADRGYGEQYF.

This clone appeared a few times. V usage is TRBV14 and J usage is TRBJ1-1; D is perhaps TRBD1 (5 bases). Germline loops: CDR1 SGHDN, CDR2 FVKESK. The germline V and J ends were trimmed by 4 bases and 3 bases, with 15 bases remaining between them. The CDR3 length is 15 residues. Written as DNA, the CDR3 is TGTGCCAGCAGCCCCAACATCGGGGGGTACACTGAAGCTTTCTTT. Amino acid sequence: CASSPNIGGYTEAFF.

V usage is TRBV7-2 and J usage is TRBJ1-5, with no clear D. The germline CDR1 and CDR2 sequences are SGHTA and FQGNSA. V was cut by 5 bases and J by 10 bases, with 15 bases left in between. This CDR3 comprises 13 residues. CDR3 DNA: TGTGCCAGCAGCCAAGTAGGAGCGAAACCCCAGCATTTT. This encodes CASSQVGAKPQHF.

DNA for the CDR3: TGTGCCAGTAGTATCTTTACTGGAAACACCATATATTTT. Protein product: CASSIFTGNTIYF. The chain employs TRBV19 and TRBJ1-3; D is unclear. V was clipped by 3 bases and J by 2 bases, with 5 bases between them. There are 13 residues in the CDR3. Germline values: CDR1 LNHDA, CDR2 SQIVND (reference sequence).

The rearrangement links TRBV4-2 to TRBJ2-4; D call uncertain. V was pared by 0 bases and J by 0 bases, with 6 bases between. CDR3 length equals 15 residues. CDR1 and CDR2 (germline): LGHNA, YNFKEQ. Here the CDR3 reads CASSQESVAKNIQYF. DNA for the CDR3: TGTGCCAGCAGCCAAGAATCAGTAGCCAAAAACATTCAGTACTTC.

In this sample, this clone turned up a few times. J is TRBJ1-2 and V is TRBV7-9; D is undetermined. Trimming stripped 5 bases from V and 2 bases from J, with 12 bases between. This CDR3 region has 14 residues. From germline, CDR1 is SEHNR and CDR2 FQNEAQ (reference sequence). The CDR3 region has the DNA TGTGCCAGCAGCCCCCTTACAGTGAACTATGGCTACACCTTC. Protein: CASSPLTVNYGYTF.

The sample holds one count of this clone. The chain has TRBV27 and TRBJ2-1; 9 nucleotides match TRBD1. Germline V gene data show CDR1 as MNHEY and CDR2 as SMNVEV (reference sequence). There are 16 residues in the CDR3. The V and J ends lost 6 bases and 3 bases, in that order; junction bases with no gene match: 9. The CDR3 loop is CASSVDRGFVYNEQFF. The CDR3 DNA is TGTGCCAGCAGCGTTGACAGGGGGTTCGTCTACAATGAGCAGTTCTTC.

The chain is built from TRBV5-1 and TRBJ2-5; weak D call: TRBD2 (5 bases). V was pared by 4 bases and J by 1 base, with 14 bases between. This CDR3 spans 15 amino acids. Germline lookup yields CDR1 SGHRS and CDR2 YFSETQ. The CDR3: CASSPSGRGQETQYF. The DNA for the CDR3 is TGCGCCAGCAGCCCCTCGGGCCGGGGCCAAGAGACCCAGTACTTC.

The chain links TRBV15 to TRBJ2-5; 7 bases are a match to TRBD2. The last part of the DNA fits TRBJ2-7 better; the J call may be wrong. Germline assignment: CDR1 LNHNV and CDR2 YYDKDF (reference sequence). The CDR3 length is 14 residues. In nucleotides, the CDR3 is TGTGCCACCAGCAGAGCCGGGGGGTTCTACGAGCAGTACTTC. It is translated as CATSRAGGFYEQYF.

V usage is TRBV7-2 and J usage is TRBJ2-1, with 15 bases lining up with TRBD2. J lost 0 bases, V lost 5 bases, and 8 bases had no gene match. CDR3 size: 19 residues. Germline values: CDR1 SGHTA, CDR2 FQGNSA. The CDR3 DNA is TGTGCCAGCAGCCCGTATGGACTAGCGGGAGGGTACTCCTACAATGAGCAGTTCTTC. Translation gives CASSPYGLAGGYSYNEQFF. The entire variable domain, with the rest obtained from reference TRBV7-2 and TRBJ2-1, is as follows: GAGVSQSPSNKVTEKGKDVELRCDPISGHTALYWYRQSLGQGLEFLIYFQGNSAPDKSGLPSDRFSAERTGGSVSTLTIQRTQQEDSAVYLCASSPYGLAGGYSYNEQFFGPGTRLTVL.

CDR3 coding DNA: TGTGCCAGCAGCTATGGGACAGGGTCCTCCTACGAGCAGTACTTC. Translating it yields CASSYGTGSSYEQYF. This chain joins TRBV7-8 and TRBJ2-7; 9 positions match TRBD1. V shed 4 bases, J shed 0 bases, and the junction held 4 bases outside the gene matches. This CDR3 contains 15 residues. CDR1 and CDR2 (germline): SGHVS, FQNEAQ.

The chain employs TRBV28 and TRBJ1-3, with 9 bases matching TRBD1. Germline loops: CDR1 MDHEN, CDR2 SYDVKM. The CDR3 contains 13 residues. J lost 1 base, V lost 8 bases, and 0 bases had no gene match. CDR3 residues: CASGTGSGNTIYF. DNA for the CDR3: TGTGCCAGCGGGACAGGGTCTGGAAACACCATATATTTT.

The chain is built from TRBV7-5 and TRBJ2-3; the table's D gene call, TRBD2, was not cross checked with the DNA. TRBV7-5 is noted as a pseudogene. The CDR3 runs 13 residues. In DNA, the CDR3 is TGTGCCAGCAGCTTAGGGAGCCCCTCGCCGCAGTATTTT. Translation gives CASSLGSPSPQYF.